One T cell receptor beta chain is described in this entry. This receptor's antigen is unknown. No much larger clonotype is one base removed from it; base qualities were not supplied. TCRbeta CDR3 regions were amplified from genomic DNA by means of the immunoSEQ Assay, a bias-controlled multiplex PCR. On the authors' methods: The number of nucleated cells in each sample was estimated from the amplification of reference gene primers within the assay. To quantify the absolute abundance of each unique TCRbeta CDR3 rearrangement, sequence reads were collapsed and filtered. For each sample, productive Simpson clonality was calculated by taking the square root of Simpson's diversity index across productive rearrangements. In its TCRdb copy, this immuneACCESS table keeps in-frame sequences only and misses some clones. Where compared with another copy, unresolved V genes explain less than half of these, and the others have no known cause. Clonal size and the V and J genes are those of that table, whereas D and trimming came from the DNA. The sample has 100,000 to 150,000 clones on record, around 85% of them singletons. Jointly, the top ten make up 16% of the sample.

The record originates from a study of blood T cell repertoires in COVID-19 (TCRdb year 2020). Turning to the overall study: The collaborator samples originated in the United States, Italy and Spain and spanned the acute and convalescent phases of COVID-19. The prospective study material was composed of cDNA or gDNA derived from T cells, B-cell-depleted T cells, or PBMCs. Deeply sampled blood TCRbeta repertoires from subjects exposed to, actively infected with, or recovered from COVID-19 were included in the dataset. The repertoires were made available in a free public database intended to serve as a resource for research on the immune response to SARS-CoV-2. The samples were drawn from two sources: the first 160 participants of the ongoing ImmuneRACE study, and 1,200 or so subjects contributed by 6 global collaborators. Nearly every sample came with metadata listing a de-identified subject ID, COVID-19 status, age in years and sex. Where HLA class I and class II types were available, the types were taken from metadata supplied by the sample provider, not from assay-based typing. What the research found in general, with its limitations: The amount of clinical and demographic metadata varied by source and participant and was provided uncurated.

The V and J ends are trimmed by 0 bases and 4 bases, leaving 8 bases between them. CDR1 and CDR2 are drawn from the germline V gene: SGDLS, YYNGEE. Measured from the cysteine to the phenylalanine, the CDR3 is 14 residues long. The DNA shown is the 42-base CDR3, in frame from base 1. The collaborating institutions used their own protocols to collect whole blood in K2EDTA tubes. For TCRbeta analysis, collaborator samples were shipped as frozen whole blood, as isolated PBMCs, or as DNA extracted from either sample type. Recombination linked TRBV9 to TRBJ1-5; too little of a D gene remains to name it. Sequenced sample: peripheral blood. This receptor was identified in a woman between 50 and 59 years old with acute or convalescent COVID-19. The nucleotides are TGTGCCAGCAGCGTAGGACTGAATAATCAGCCCCAGCATTTT. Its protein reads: CASSVGLNNQPQHF.